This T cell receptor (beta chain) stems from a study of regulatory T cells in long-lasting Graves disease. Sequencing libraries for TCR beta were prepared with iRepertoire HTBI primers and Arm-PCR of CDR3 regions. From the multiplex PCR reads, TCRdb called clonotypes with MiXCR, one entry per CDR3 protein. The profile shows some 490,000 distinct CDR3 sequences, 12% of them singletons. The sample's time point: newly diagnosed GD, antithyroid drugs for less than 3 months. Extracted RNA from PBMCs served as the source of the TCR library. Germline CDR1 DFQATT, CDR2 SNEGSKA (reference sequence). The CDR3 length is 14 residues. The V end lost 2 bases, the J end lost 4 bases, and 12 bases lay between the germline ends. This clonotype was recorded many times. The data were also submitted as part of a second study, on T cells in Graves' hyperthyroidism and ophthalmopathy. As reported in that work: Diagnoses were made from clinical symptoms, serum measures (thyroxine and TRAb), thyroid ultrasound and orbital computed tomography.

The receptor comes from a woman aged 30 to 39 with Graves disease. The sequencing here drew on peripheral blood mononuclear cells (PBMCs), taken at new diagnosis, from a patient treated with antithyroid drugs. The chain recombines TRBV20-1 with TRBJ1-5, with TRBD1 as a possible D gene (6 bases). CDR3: CSARRGGTNQPQHF. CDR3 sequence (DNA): TGCAGTGCTAGAAGGGGGGGGACTAATCAGCCCCAGCATTTT.